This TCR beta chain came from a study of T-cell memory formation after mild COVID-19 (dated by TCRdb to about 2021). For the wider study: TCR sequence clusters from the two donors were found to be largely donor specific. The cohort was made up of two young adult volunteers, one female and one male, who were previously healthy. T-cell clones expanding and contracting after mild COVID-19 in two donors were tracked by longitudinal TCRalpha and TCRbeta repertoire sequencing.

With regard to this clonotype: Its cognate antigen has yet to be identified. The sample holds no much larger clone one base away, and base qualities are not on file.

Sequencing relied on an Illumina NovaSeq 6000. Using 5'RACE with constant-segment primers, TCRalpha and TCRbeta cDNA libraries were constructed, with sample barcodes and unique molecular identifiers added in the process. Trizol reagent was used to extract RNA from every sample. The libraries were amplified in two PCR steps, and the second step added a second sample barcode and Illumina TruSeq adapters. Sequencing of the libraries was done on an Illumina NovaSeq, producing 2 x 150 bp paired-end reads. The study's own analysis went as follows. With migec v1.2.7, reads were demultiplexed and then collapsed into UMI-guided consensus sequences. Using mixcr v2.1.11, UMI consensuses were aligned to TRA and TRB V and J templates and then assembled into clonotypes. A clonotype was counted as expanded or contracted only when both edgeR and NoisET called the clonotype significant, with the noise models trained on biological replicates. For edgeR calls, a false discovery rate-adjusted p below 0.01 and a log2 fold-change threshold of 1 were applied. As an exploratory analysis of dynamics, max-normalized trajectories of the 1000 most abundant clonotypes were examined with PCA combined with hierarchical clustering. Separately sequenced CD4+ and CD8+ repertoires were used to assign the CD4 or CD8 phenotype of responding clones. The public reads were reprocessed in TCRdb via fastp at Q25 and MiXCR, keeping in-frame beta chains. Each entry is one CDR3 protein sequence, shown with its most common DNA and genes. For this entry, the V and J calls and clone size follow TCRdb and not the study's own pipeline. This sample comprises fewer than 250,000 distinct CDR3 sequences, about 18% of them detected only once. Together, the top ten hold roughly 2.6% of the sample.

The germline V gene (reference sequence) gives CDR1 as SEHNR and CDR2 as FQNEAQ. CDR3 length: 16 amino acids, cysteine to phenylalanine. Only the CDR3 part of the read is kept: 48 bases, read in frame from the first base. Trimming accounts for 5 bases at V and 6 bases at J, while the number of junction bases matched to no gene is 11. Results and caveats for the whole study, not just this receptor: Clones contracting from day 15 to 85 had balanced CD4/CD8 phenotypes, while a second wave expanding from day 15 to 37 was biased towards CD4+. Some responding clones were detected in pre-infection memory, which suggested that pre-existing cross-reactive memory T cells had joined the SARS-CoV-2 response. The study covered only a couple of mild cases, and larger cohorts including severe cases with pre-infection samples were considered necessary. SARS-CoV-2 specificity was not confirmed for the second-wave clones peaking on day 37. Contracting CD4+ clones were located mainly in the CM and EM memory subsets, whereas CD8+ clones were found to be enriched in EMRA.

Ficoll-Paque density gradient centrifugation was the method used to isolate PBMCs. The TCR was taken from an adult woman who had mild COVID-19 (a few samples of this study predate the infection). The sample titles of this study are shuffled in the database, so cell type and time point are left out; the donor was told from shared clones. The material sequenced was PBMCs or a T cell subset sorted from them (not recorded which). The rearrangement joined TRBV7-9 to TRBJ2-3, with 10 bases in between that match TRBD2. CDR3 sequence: CASSTRTSGAGDTQYF. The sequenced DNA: TGTGCCAGCAGCACTCGGACTAGCGGAGCAGGGGATACGCAGTATTTT.